The following is a T cell receptor beta chain sequence with its context. It has no known antigen specificity. Base qualities are not provided; no much larger clone lies one nucleotide away. TCRbeta CDR3 regions were amplified from genomic DNA using the immunoSEQ Assay, a bias-controlled multiplex PCR. On the authors' methods: Within the assay, amplification of reference gene primers was used to estimate how many nucleated cells each sample contained. Sequence reads were collapsed and filtered to measure the absolute abundance of every unique TCRbeta CDR3 rearrangement. For each sample, productive Simpson clonality was calculated as the square root of Simpson's diversity index across productive rearrangements. Drawn from immuneACCESS, this table holds only the in-frame rearrangements with V and J called that TCRdb kept. Clones are partly lost; checked studies trace under half to an unresolved V gene and leave the rest unexplained. That table gives V, J and clone size, and the DNA gave D and trimming. The sample yields more than 85,000 clones; about 87% were counted once. The ten largest clones capture about 15% of the sample.

These data originate in a study of blood T cell repertoires in COVID-19 (dated by TCRdb to 2020 to 2021). In the study overall: Samples covering the acute and convalescent phases of COVID-19 were provided by collaborators in the United States, Italy and Spain. The dataset comprised deeply sampled blood TCRbeta repertoires from subjects exposed to, actively infected with, or recovered from COVID-19. Nearly every sample came with metadata listing a de-identified subject ID, COVID-19 status, age in years and sex. The prospective study material was composed of cDNA or gDNA derived from T cells, B-cell-depleted T cells, or PBMCs. Where available, HLA class I and class II types were obtained from metadata supplied by the sample provider rather than from assay-based typing. The samples were drawn from two sources: the first 160 participants of the ongoing ImmuneRACE study, and fewer than 1,500 subjects contributed by 6 global collaborators. A freely available public database, intended as a resource for researchers studying the immune response to SARS-CoV-2, is where the repertoires were released. Study-wide findings and limitations: The quantity of clinical and demographic metadata differed by source and by participant and was supplied without curation.

Whole blood was collected in K2EDTA tubes by collaborating institutions according to the institutions' own protocols. For TCRbeta analysis, collaborator samples were shipped as frozen whole blood, as isolated PBMCs, or as DNA extracted from either sample type. The cysteine opens and the phenylalanine closes a CDR3 of 12 amino acids. Here the CDR3 DNA is all that survives: 36 bases in frame from base 1. V was cut back by 2 bases and J by 2 bases, leaving a gap of 3 bases between them. Taken from the germline V gene, the CDR1 and CDR2 loops are MDHEN and SYDVKM. Sequenced material: peripheral blood. The rearrangement joined TRBV28 to TRBJ1-2, with an unclear D gene assignment. This TCR came from a human donor in a cohort sampled during active COVID-19. The bases are TGTGCCAGCAGTTTACAAAACTATGGCTACACCTTC. Translation gives CASSLQNYGYTF.